This TCR beta chain was profiled in a study of shared clonotypes between healthy human individuals. This clone has just one count. As yet, its antigen is unknown. General study results and limits: The naive CD4 repertoires of several donors were compared, and around 5% of clonotypes were shared.

CD45RO negativity and positive selection for CCR7 defined naive CD8 cells, a population that excluded terminally differentiated effector memory CD45RA+ cells. Assay: immunoSEQ multiplex PCR; the TCRdb copy retains only in-frame clones and omits some. The sample holds 550,000 to 650,000 clones, 90% to 97% seen once. The V gene's germline CDR1 is MNHEY and CDR2 SMNVEV (reference sequence). The CDR3 extends over 16 amino acids. V trimming: 4 bases; J trimming: 2 bases; junction bases outside the gene matches: 10. Sequencing used naive CD8+ T cells sorted from blood. V and J are TRBV27 and TRBJ2-7, with 8 bases matching TRBD1. The clonotype comes from a woman under 40 in good health. This CDR3 reads CASSSSPGQVTYEQYF. Here the CDR3 DNA reads TGTGCCAGCAGTTCCAGCCCGGGACAGGTAACCTACGAGCAGTACTTC.